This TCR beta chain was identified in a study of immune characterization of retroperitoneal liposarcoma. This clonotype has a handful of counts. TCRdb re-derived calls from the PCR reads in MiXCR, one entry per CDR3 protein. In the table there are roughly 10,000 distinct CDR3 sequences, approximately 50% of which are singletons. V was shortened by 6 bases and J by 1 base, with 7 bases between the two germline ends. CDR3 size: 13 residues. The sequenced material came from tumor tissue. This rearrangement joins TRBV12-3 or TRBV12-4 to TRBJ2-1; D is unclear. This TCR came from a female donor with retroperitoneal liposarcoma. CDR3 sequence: CASRIRSYNEQFF. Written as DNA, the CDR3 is TGTGCCAGCAGGATCCGATCCTACAATGAGCAGTTCTTC.